These 19 T cell receptor beta chains came from one sample sequenced in a study of blood T cell repertoires in COVID-19. Profiling relied on immunoSEQ multiplex PCR, and the TCRdb table lists in-frame clones only, not all of them. The profile shows 40,000 to 45,000 clones, around 90% of them singletons. Sequencing was carried out using peripheral blood. The receptor source for this set is a man aged 55 to 70 with acute or convalescent COVID-19.

The chain recombines TRBV30 with TRBJ2-7; 8 nucleotides match TRBD1. Per the germline V gene, CDR1 is GTSNPN and CDR2 is SVGIG (reference sequence). This CDR3 is built from 12 residues. The ends lost 6 bases at V and 3 bases at J; junction bases unmatched: 4. CDR3 nucleotides: TGTGCCTGCCGACAGGGGAGCTACGAGCAGTACTTC. Protein sequence: CACRQGSYEQYF.

The rearrangement links TRBV6-2 or TRBV6-3 to TRBJ2-3; 10 bases fit TRBD2. The germline gives CDR1 MNHEY, CDR2 SVGEGT. Trimming cost V 2 bases and J 6 bases; bases outside gene matches: 8. CDR3 size: 16 residues. CDR3 nucleotide sequence: TGTGCCAGCAGTTACCCGCTAGCGGGGGTTCGGGATACGCAGTATTTT. It codes for CASSYPLAGVRDTQYF.

The chain carries TRBV14 and TRBJ2-3; TRBD1 matches 7 bases. Germline loops: CDR1 SGHDN, CDR2 FVKESK. Losses at the gene ends were 5 bases for V and 1 base for J; bases not matched to a gene: 15. This CDR3 region has 18 residues. CDR3 amino acids: CASSSRQGWVMRTDTQYF. The CDR3 DNA reads TGTGCCAGCAGCTCCCGACAGGGATGGGTAATGCGCACAGATACGCAGTATTTT.

V gene TRBV2 combines with J gene TRBJ1-1; D is possibly TRBD1 (5 bases). The CDR3 runs to 13 residues. With 3 bases removed from V and 7 bases from J, the gap between germline ends came to 12 bases. Germline-derived CDR1 and CDR2 are SNHLY and FYNNEI. Here the CDR3 reads CASSEWQGGEAFF. CDR3 in DNA: TGTGCCAGCAGTGAGTGGCAGGGCGGTGAAGCTTTCTTT.

As to this clone: Germline is not matched at one junction end, which may reflect a read error. This chain uses TRBV20-1 with TRBJ2-1, with D perhaps TRBD2 (6 bases). Germline-derived CDR1 and CDR2 are DFQATT and SNEGSKA (reference sequence). CDR3 size: 11 residues. The CDR3, as DNA: TGCAGTGCTACCGGTGGCGGGACCGTCATCTTC. It codes for CSATGGGTVIF.

The chain joins TRBV5-4 to TRBJ1-2, with TRBD1 as a possible D gene (6 bases). Germline CDR1 is SGHNT and CDR2 is YYREEE (reference sequence). The CDR3 has 13 amino acids. Trimming left V 4 bases short and J 4 bases short, with 11 bases between. CDR3 in amino acids: CASSPRDIYGYTF. The CDR3 DNA reads as TGTGCCAGCAGCCCCCGGGACATCTATGGCTACACCTTC.

This clone appeared a single time. The chain employs TRBV6-5 and TRBJ1-5; D gene ambiguous. This CDR3 region has 13 residues. V lost 6 bases, J lost 0 bases, and 6 bases lay in between. CDR1 is MNHEY and CDR2 is SVGAGI in the germline V gene. CDR3 bases: TGTGCCAGCAGCCTAGGTAGCAATCAGCCCCAGCATTTT. Its protein product is CASSLGSNQPQHF.

This chain links TRBV6-2 or TRBV6-3 with TRBJ1-1; perhaps TRBD1 as D (5 bases). This CDR3 contains 13 residues. Germline CDR1 MNHEY, CDR2 SVGEGT. V lost 5 bases to trimming and J lost 4 bases, with 11 bases between them. The CDR3 sequence: CASSQRQTTEAFF. In nucleotides, the CDR3 is TGTGCCAGCAGTCAAAGACAGACCACTGAAGCTTTCTTT.

This clone was counted once. The genes are TRBV30 and TRBJ2-7; weak D call: TRBD2 (6 bases). From germline, CDR1 is GTSNPN and CDR2 SVGIG (reference sequence). The CDR3 sequence is 14 residues long. V was trimmed by 6 bases and J by 2 bases, leaving 17 bases between them. The CDR3: CACPRGTRAYEQYF. The CDR3 bases are TGTGCCTGTCCCCGGGGGACCCGTGCCTACGAGCAGTACTTC.

The chain carries TRBV6-2 or TRBV6-3 and TRBJ2-1; 12 bases agree with TRBD1. Germline V CDR1 and CDR2: MNHEY, SVGEGT. CDR3 length: 18 amino acids. The junction had 6 bases not matched to a gene; V was cut back by 3 bases and J by 0 bases. Here the CDR3 reads CASSYSGTGGLSYNEQFF. The CDR3 DNA is TGTGCCAGCAGTTATTCCGGGACAGGGGGCCTCTCCTACAATGAGCAGTTCTTC.

In regard to this clone: An end of the junction does not agree with germline; a read error may underlie this. The chain is built from TRBV11-2 and TRBJ2-7, with 10 bases that match TRBD1. The CDR3 length is 13 residues. CDR1 SGHAT and CDR2 FQNNGV come from the germline V gene. In DNA, the CDR3 is TGCGCAAGCAGGGGGGACAGGGGCTACGAGCAGTACTTC. Its protein product is CASRGDRGYEQYF.

The CDR3 DNA is TGTGCCAGCAGCCCTAAAGGGACTCTAGGCTACACCTTC. It is translated as CASSPKGTLGYTF. The chain links TRBV3-1 (or the pseudogene TRBV3-2) to TRBJ1-2; weak D call: TRBD1 (5 bases). CDR1 LGHDT and CDR2 YNNKEL come from the germline V gene (reference sequence). This CDR3 comprises 13 residues. V dropped 4 bases and J dropped 8 bases, with 14 bases sitting between them.

The chain is built from TRBV25-1 and TRBJ1-2; D remains ambiguous. The CDR3 loop spans 16 amino acids. The V end was cut by 0 bases, the J end by 1 base, with 12 bases between. CDR1 is MGHDK and CDR2 is SYGVNS in the germline V gene. The CDR3 region has the DNA TGTGCCAGCAGTGAATACGAGCAGACTGATAACTATGGCTACACCTTC. Amino acid sequence: CASSEYEQTDNYGYTF.

This sequence joins TRBV6-5 and TRBJ2-2; 7 positions match TRBD2. CDR1 is MNHEY and CDR2 is SVGAGI in the germline V gene. The CDR3 is made up of 14 amino acids. Trimming removed 9 bases from V and 4 bases from J; junction bases left unmatched: 8. The CDR3: CASSRGVVTGELFF. In nucleotides, the CDR3 is TGTGCCAGTAGCCGGGGGGTGGTCACCGGGGAGCTGTTTTTT.

The rearrangement uses TRBV7-2 and TRBJ2-3; TRBD1 matches at 9 bases. V gave up 2 bases and J gave up 5 bases; unmatched junction bases: 11. The CDR3 is 17 residues long. The germline gives CDR1 SGHTA, CDR2 FQGNSA. Here the CDR3 reads CASSLSFGTGIEDTQYF. CDR3 nucleotides: TGTGCCAGCAGCTTAAGTTTCGGGACAGGGATAGAAGATACGCAGTATTTT.

V usage is TRBV2 and J usage is TRBJ1-6; 9 nucleotides align to TRBD1. Per the germline V gene, CDR1 is SNHLY and CDR2 is FYNNEI. The junction had 10 bases not matched to a gene; V was cut back by 3 bases and J by 1 base. This CDR3 spans 19 amino acids. The CDR3 DNA reads as TGTGCCAGCAGTGAGGAGGACAGGGGAATTAGGTCCTATAATTCACCCCTCCACTTT. As protein: CASSEEDRGIRSYNSPLHF.

V gene TRBV19 combines with J gene TRBJ1-1; D gene unclear. V lost 2 bases and J 2 bases, leaving 9 bases between the germline ends. CDR1 is LNHDA and CDR2 is SQIVND in the germline V gene (reference sequence). The CDR3 length is 14 residues. In nucleotides, the CDR3 is TGTGCCAGTAGTATACAGCGGCAAAACACTGAAGCTTTCTTT. It is translated as CASSIQRQNTEAFF.

This clone has more than one count but fewer than ten. This chain uses TRBV6-5 with TRBJ1-2, with 9 nucleotides matching TRBD1. Germline trimming cut 7 bases from V and 8 bases from J; bases unmatched to any gene: 11. CDR1 is MNHEY and CDR2 is SVGAGI in the germline V gene. The CDR3 runs 14 residues. CDR3 sequence (DNA): TGTGCCAGCACCACACCCCGGACAGGGGCCGGCTACACCTTC. The encoded protein is CASTTPRTGAGYTF.

V is TRBV15 and J is TRBJ2-3; no clear D. The CDR3 sequence is 12 residues long. Trimming removed 0 bases from V and 7 bases from J, with 5 bases in between. Germline values: CDR1 LNHNV, CDR2 YYDKDF (reference sequence). Here the CDR3 reads CATSRDGYTQYF. The CDR3 DNA reads as TGTGCCACCAGCAGAGACGGGTATACGCAGTATTTT.